This entry lists 14 T cell receptor beta chains sequenced from one sample in a study of vaccination effects on CD4 cells after COVID-19 (dated by TCRdb to between 2021 and 2023). No antigens are known for them. The library was generated by the immunoSEQ multiplex PCR assay. Here the immuneACCESS table is served through TCRdb, limited to in-frame sequences with V and J called. Missing clones are a known gap in these copies; in checked studies unresolved V genes cover under half, and the rest lacks a known reason. For this sample the table gives approximately 70,000 clones, of which approximately 80% were detected only once. The ten largest clonotypes hold approximately 1.2% of the sample. The ViraFEST assay stimulated PBMC with viral peptide pools and then used TCR sequencing to identify antigen-specific CD4+ T cell clonotypes by expansion. After approximately 11 days of culture, CD4+ T cells were isolated with the EasySep CD4+ T cell isolation kit. Participants received two doses of either the BNT162b2 or the mRNA-1273 mRNA SARS-CoV-2 vaccine.

The specimen comprised CD4+ T cells from PBMCs cultured with HCoV-229E spike peptides, sampled after COVID-19 vaccination. This sample's cell subset or site label indicates: HCoV-229E spike overlapping peptide pool stimulation. The source of these receptors is a human donor who received a COVID-19 vaccine.

The V and J genes are TRBV28 and TRBJ1-5, with 12 nucleotides matching TRBD1. CDR3 size: 20 residues. Germline-derived CDR1 and CDR2 are MDHEN and SYDVKM. Trimming removed 6 bases from V and 2 bases from J; junction bases left unmatched: 17. CDR3 residues: CASRPPLGDRGLAGNQPQHF. In DNA form, the CDR3 reads TGTGCCAGCAGACCCCCCCTGGGGGACAGGGGGCTAGCCGGCAATCAGCCCCAGCATTTT.

The V and J genes are TRBV11-3 and TRBJ2-4; no clear D. This CDR3 spans 13 amino acids. V lost 0 bases to trimming and J lost 5 bases, with 5 bases between them. Germline CDR1 reads SGHNT; CDR2 reads YENEEA. CDR3 DNA: TGTGCCAGCAGCTTAGAGGCCCAAAACATTCAGTACTTC. It encodes CASSLEAQNIQYF.

The chain couples TRBV19 to TRBJ2-3; 8 bases are a match to TRBD1. V dropped 4 bases and J dropped 4; count of bases not matched to a gene: 4. CDR1 and CDR2 (germline): LNHDA, SQIVND (reference sequence). This CDR3 contains 14 residues. For the CDR3, the DNA is TGTGCCAGTAGTAAACAGGGGGAAGCAGATACGCAGTATTTT. This codes for CASSKQGEADTQYF. The complete variable domain, with remaining parts taken from reference TRBV19 and TRBJ2-3, reads DGGITQSPKYLFRKEGQNVTLSCEQNLNHDAMYWYRQDPGQGLRLIYYSQIVNDFQKGDIAEGYSVSREKKESFPLTVTSAQKNPTAFYLCASSKQGEADTQYFGPGTRLTVL.

This clone was seen a few times. This chain uses TRBV10-2 with TRBJ1-2; maybe TRBD1 (5 bases). The CDR3 is made up of 12 amino acids. Trimming took off 7 bases at V and 6 bases at J, with 12 bases between the two ends. CDR1 is WSHSY, CDR2 SAAADI, per germline. As DNA, the CDR3 is TGCGCCAGCATGTGGGGCGGTGATGGCTACACCTTC. This sequence encodes CASMWGGDGYTF.

The chain employs TRBV29-1 and TRBJ1-1, with no clear D. V was clipped by 4 bases and J by 1 base, with 7 bases between them. This CDR3 is 12 amino acids long. Germline values: CDR1 SQVTM, CDR2 ANQGSEA. CDR3 amino acids: CSVVTQNTEAFF. CDR3 in DNA: TGCAGCGTTGTCACCCAGAACACTGAAGCTTTCTTT.

The V and J genes are TRBV6-5 and TRBJ2-7, with 7 bases fitting TRBD1. This CDR3 spans 14 amino acids. Germline CDR1 MNHEY, CDR2 SVGAGI. Trimming at V came to 8 bases and at J to 3 bases, leaving 10 bases not matched to a gene. The CDR3 DNA is TGTGCCAGCCGATATCAGGCAGGGGGCTACGAGCAGTACGTC. Protein product: CASRYQAGGYEQYV.

CDR3 amino acids: CAWSVPGGNSPLHF. In DNA, the CDR3 is TGTGCCTGGAGTGTACCGGGGGGGAATTCACCCCTCCACTTT. The rearrangement joins TRBV30 to TRBJ1-6, with D maybe TRBD1 (5 bases). The CDR3 totals 14 residues. V lost 0 bases and J 7 bases, leaving 10 bases between the germline ends. Germline CDR1 GTSNPN, CDR2 SVGIG (reference sequence). Drawing the rest from reference TRBV30 and TRBJ1-6, the complete variable domain is SQTIHQWPATLVQPVGSPLSLECTVEGTSNPNLYWYRQAAGRGLQLLFYSVGIGQISSEVPQNLSASRPQDRQFILSSKKLLLSDSGFYLCAWSVPGGNSPLHFGNGTRLTVT.

V usage is TRBV3-1 (or the pseudogene TRBV3-2) and J usage is TRBJ2-3; the D is unclear. Trimming stripped 2 bases from V and 5 bases from J, with 8 bases between. Per germline, CDR1 LGHDT and CDR2 YNNKEL (reference sequence). This CDR3 spans 13 amino acids. CDR3 DNA: TGTGCCAGCAGCCAACTACGGCGAGATACGCAGTATTTT. It codes for CASSQLRRDTQYF.

This sequence joins TRBV10-2 and TRBJ2-3; TRBD2 matches at 7 bases. The germline CDR1 and CDR2 sequences are WSHSY and SAAADI. Trimming cost V 8 bases and J 5 bases; bases outside gene matches: 4. This CDR3 is built from 12 residues. CDR3 DNA sequence: TGCGCCAGCGGGACTACGGGAGATACGCAGTATTTT. Translating it yields CASGTTGDTQYF.

The gene calls are TRBV15 and TRBJ2-7; D gene ambiguous. Germline CDR1 and CDR2: LNHNV and YYDKDF (reference sequence). The CDR3 has 16 amino acids. V lost 0 bases and J 6 bases, leaving 18 bases between the germline ends. DNA of the CDR3: TGTGCCACCAGCAGAGATCCCCTCGGTGGGTCAGGCGAGCAGTACGTC. It is translated as CATSRDPLGGSGEQYV.

The genes are TRBV7-9 and TRBJ2-7; D possibly matches TRBD1 or TRBD2 (6 bases each). Trimming removed 1 base from V and 6 bases from J, with 10 bases in between. Germline-derived CDR1 and CDR2 are SEHNR and FQNEAQ (reference sequence). This CDR3 has 13 amino acids. The CDR3 DNA is TGTGCCAGCAGCTTAGTGGGGGGCGGCGAGCAGTACGTC. Amino acids: CASSLVGGGEQYV.

The chain employs TRBV2 and TRBJ2-3; 12 nucleotides align to TRBD2. The V segment lost 6 bases and the J segment 5 bases; nucleotides outside the gene matches: 18. The CDR3 is made up of 19 amino acids. Germline lookup yields CDR1 SNHLY and CDR2 FYNNEI. CDR3 sequence (DNA): TGTGCCAGCAGGGTTACGGAAACGACTAGCGGGGGATTGGGAGATACGCAGTATTTT. The encoded protein is CASRVTETTSGGLGDTQYF.

This chain links TRBV2 with TRBJ2-3, with 10 bases aligning to TRBD2. Germline V lookup: CDR1 SNHLY, CDR2 FYNNEI. This CDR3 comprises 13 residues. Trimming at V came to 6 bases and at J to 5 bases, leaving 2 bases not matched to a gene. The CDR3 loop is CASRRTSGDTQYF. CDR3 bases: TGTGCCAGCAGGAGGACTAGCGGAGATACGCAGTATTTT.

The chain uses TRBV19 and TRBJ1-4; the match to TRBD1 covers 7 bases. Per the germline V gene, CDR1 is LNHDA and CDR2 is SQIVND (reference sequence). V gave up 3 bases and J gave up 4 bases; unmatched junction bases: 2. The CDR3 has 14 residues. Here the CDR3 reads CASSIRQGNEKLFF. The DNA for the CDR3 is TGTGCCAGTAGTATTCGACAGGGTAATGAAAAACTGTTTTTT.